The next 29 T cell receptor beta chains were all read from a single sample in a study of CD8 T cells in ankylosing spondylitis. Via MiXCR, TCRdb re-called the 5' RACE reads, giving one row per CDR3 protein. The table lists 150,000 to 200,000 distinct CDR3 sequences, about a third of them singletons. Material for sequencing was synovial fluid, either unsorted or a sorted T cell fraction (not recorded which). These receptors were obtained from a male donor with ankylosing spondylitis.

This clonotype has ten or more counts. V gene TRBV7-9 combines with J gene TRBJ1-1, with D uncertain. V lost 7 bases and J lost 5, with 11 bases in between. CDR1 is SEHNR and CDR2 is FQNEAQ in the germline V gene (reference sequence). The CDR3 sequence is 12 residues long. CDR3 residues: CASKKDGTEAFF. The CDR3 DNA follows: TGTGCCAGCAAGAAAGATGGGACTGAAGCTTTCTTT.

This clonotype came up a few times. The V call is TRBV5-6, the J call TRBJ1-1; no reliable D call. The ends were cut back, 0 bases at V and 11 bases at J, with 11 bases in the middle. The CDR3 spans 12 residues. Germline assignment: CDR1 SGHDT and CDR2 YYEEEE. The CDR3 coding sequence is TGTGCCAGCAGCTTGGGCGGGCTTGGCGCTTTCTTT. This translates into CASSLGGLGAFF.

There are a few counts of this clonotype. The V and J genes are TRBV18 and TRBJ2-7; D is unresolved. Germline CDR1 and CDR2: KGHSH and LQKENI. There are 13 residues in the CDR3. The V and J ends lost 2 bases and 3 bases respectively, with 8 bases between them. CDR3 region: CASSPWQSYEQYF. The CDR3 region has the DNA TGTGCCAGCTCACCATGGCAAAGCTACGAGCAGTACTTC.

J is TRBJ1-1 and V is TRBV11-2, with D possibly being TRBD1 (5 bases). This CDR3 is built from 14 residues. The germline V gene encodes CDR1 SGHAT and CDR2 FQNNGV. V lost 5 bases, J lost 4 bases, and 14 bases lay in between. The CDR3 here is CASSPRGGFTEAFF. CDR3 coding DNA: TGTGCCAGCAGCCCTCGGGGCGGATTCACTGAAGCTTTCTTT. The full variable domain, rest sourced from reference TRBV11-2 and TRBJ1-1, is EAGVAQSPRYKIIEKRQSVAFWCNPISGHATLYWYQQILGQGPKLLIQFQNNGVVDDSQLPKDRFSAERLKGVDSTLKIQPAKLEDSAVYLCASSPRGGFTEAFFGQGTRLTVV.

The chain carries TRBV9 and TRBJ2-3; no clear D gene. The ends were cut back, 1 base at V and 10 bases at J, with 16 bases in the middle. The CDR3 length is 14 residues. Germline CDR1 SGDLS, CDR2 YYNGEE. The CDR3 DNA reads as TGTGCCAGCAGCGTATCTGTAAGCTCCCCCGCGCAGTATTTT. This gives the protein CASSVSVSSPAQYF.

The rearrangement links TRBV29-1 to TRBJ2-7; TRBD2 matches 10 bases. The V gene's germline CDR1 is SQVTM and CDR2 ANQGSEA. The V segment lost 2 bases and the J segment 0 bases; nucleotides outside the gene matches: 4. This CDR3 has 15 amino acids. CDR3 region: CSVEIAGGNSYEQYF. As DNA, the CDR3 is TGCAGCGTTGAAATAGCGGGAGGTAACTCCTACGAGCAGTACTTC.

The V and J genes are TRBV7-2 and TRBJ1-4, with 8 bases aligning to TRBD1. V lost 1 base and J lost 7; bases outside the gene matches: 2. CDR1 and CDR2 from the germline V gene are SGHTA and FQGNSA. The CDR3 contains 14 residues. The CDR3 nucleotides read TGTGCCAGCAGCTTAGGGACAGGGTCTGAAAAACTGTTTTTT. Translating it yields CASSLGTGSEKLFF.

This clonotype was counted only a few times. The chain joins TRBV6-5 to TRBJ1-4, with TRBD1 identical over 7 bases. The CDR3 is 14 residues long. V lost 4 bases, J lost 5 bases, and 4 bases stayed unmatched. The germline V gene encodes CDR1 MNHEY and CDR2 SVGAGI. As DNA, the CDR3 is TGTGCCAGCAGTTTGGGACAGAAGAATGAAAAACTGTTTTTT. It is translated as CASSLGQKNEKLFF.

J is TRBJ2-3 and V is TRBV11-2; D is possibly TRBD2 (5 bases). Germline values: CDR1 SGHAT, CDR2 FQNNGV. The V end was cut by 1 base, the J end by 0 bases, with 11 bases between. This CDR3 has 16 amino acids. The CDR3, as DNA: TGTGCCAGCAGCTTAGTTCGGGGAGCTAGCACAGATACGCAGTATTTT. Amino acids: CASSLVRGASTDTQYF.

Only a few counts were recorded for this clonotype. This sequence joins TRBV7-9 and TRBJ1-1; no firm D call. Trimming stripped 0 bases from V and 0 bases from J, with 8 bases between. Germline V gives CDR1 SEHNR, CDR2 FQNEAQ (reference sequence). The CDR3 consists of 15 residues. This chain's CDR3 is CASSLARQMNTEAFF. The DNA for the CDR3 is TGTGCCAGCAGCTTAGCAAGGCAGATGAACACTGAAGCTTTCTTT.

In DNA, the CDR3 is TGCAGTGCTAGAACCGGGATTAACTATGGCTACACCTTC. Its protein is CSARTGINYGYTF. This chain uses TRBV20-1 with TRBJ1-2; no clear D gene. Germline V gene sequence: CDR1 DFQATT, CDR2 SNEGSKA (reference sequence). With 2 bases removed from V and 1 base from J, the gap between germline ends came to 8 bases. The CDR3 contains 13 residues.

This clonotype was observed a few times. CDR3 in amino acids: CSAMEVRNVLTF. Here the CDR3 DNA reads TGCAGTGCTATGGAAGTCCGCAATGTCCTGACTTTC. The V gene is TRBV20-1, the J gene TRBJ2-6; D not certain. The CDR3 is 12 amino acids. Germline CDR1 DFQATT, CDR2 SNEGSKA (reference sequence). Trimming took 4 bases from V and 13 from J, leaving 14 bases between them.

This chain connects TRBV2 to TRBJ2-5; 10 bases align to TRBD2. The ends lost 6 bases at V and 5 bases at J; junction bases unmatched: 9. Germline CDR1 reads SNHLY; CDR2 reads FYNNEI. There are 15 residues in the CDR3. Here the CDR3 reads CASRNKRGGYETQYF. The CDR3 DNA reads as TGTGCCAGCAGGAACAAGCGGGGGGGCTACGAGACCCAGTACTTC.

The sample holds one count of this clonotype. The chain links TRBV29-1 to TRBJ2-1, with D unclear. The CDR3 spans 12 residues. Germline V gives CDR1 SQVTM, CDR2 ANQGSEA. The ends were cut back, 6 bases at V and 3 bases at J, with 9 bases in the middle. The CDR3 reads CSVATSYNEQFF. For the CDR3, the DNA is TGCAGCGTCGCCACAAGCTACAATGAGCAGTTCTTC.

The genes are TRBV4-2 and TRBJ2-3; 8 bases are shared with TRBD2. After removal of 2 bases from V and 2 bases from J, the junction contained 6 bases not matched to a gene. This CDR3 region has 16 residues. Germline V gene sequence: CDR1 LGHNA, CDR2 YNFKEQ. CDR3 nucleotide sequence: TGTGCCAGCAGCCAACGGGACGGGGGGGACACAGATACGCAGTATTTT. It yields the protein CASSQRDGGDTDTQYF.

This clonotype was found many times. The chain recombines TRBV20-1 with TRBJ2-7; TRBD1 aligns across 7 bases. Germline trimming cut 3 bases from V and 2 bases from J; bases unmatched to any gene: 4. This CDR3 has 13 residues. Germline values: CDR1 DFQATT, CDR2 SNEGSKA (reference sequence). CDR3 residues: CSASKQGTYEQYF. The CDR3 nucleotides read TGCAGTGCTAGTAAACAGGGGACCTACGAGCAGTACTTC.

This chain connects TRBV7-9 to TRBJ1-6; a possible D gene is TRBD1 (5 bases). Germline values: CDR1 SEHNR, CDR2 FQNEAQ (reference sequence). CDR3 length equals 16 residues. V was clipped by 5 bases and J by 8 bases, with 19 bases between them. CDR3 protein: CASSTRDRVGDSPLHF. Here the CDR3 DNA reads TGTGCCAGCAGCACTAGGGACCGTGTCGGGGATTCACCCCTCCACTTT.

This CDR3 reads CASSLGRGFETQYF. CDR3 sequence (DNA): TGTGCCAGCAGCTTAGGTCGGGGTTTTGAGACCCAGTACTTC. The gene calls are TRBV7-2 and TRBJ2-5; D is possibly TRBD2 (5 bases). The CDR3 covers 14 residues. Per germline, CDR1 SGHTA and CDR2 FQGNSA. The V gene lost 1 base and the J gene lost 5 bases, with 11 bases spanning the gap.

This clonotype was picked up many times. This chain joins TRBV5-6 and TRBJ2-1; 16 bases are shared with TRBD2. V gave up 1 base and J gave up 9 bases; unmatched junction bases: 4. Germline CDR1 SGHDT, CDR2 YYEEEE. CDR3 size: 16 residues. CDR3 sequence: CASSLRGTSGRGEQFF. CDR3 DNA: TGTGCCAGCAGCTTGCGGGGGACTAGCGGGAGGGGTGAGCAGTTCTTC.

In this sample, this clonotype turned up a few times. V is TRBV6-1 and J is TRBJ2-4; perhaps TRBD2 as D (6 bases). V was cut by 4 bases and J by 11 bases, with 18 bases left in between. CDR1 and CDR2 from the germline V gene are MNHNS and SASEGT. The CDR3 runs to 14 residues. CDR3 sequence: CASSGLLGLKVQYF. The CDR3 DNA follows: TGTGCCAGCAGTGGACTGCTGGGACTTAAGGTTCAGTACTTC.

This clonotype has more than one count but fewer than ten. The J gene is TRBJ2-7, the V gene TRBV3-1; TRBD2 might be the D (7 bases). CDR1 and CDR2 from the germline V gene are LGHDT and YNNKEL (reference sequence). Trimming took off 0 bases at V and 5 bases at J, with 17 bases between the two ends. The length of the CDR3 is 16 residues. CDR3: CASSQDYVGGQDEQYF. CDR3 coding DNA: TGTGCCAGCAGCCAAGACTACGTCGGGGGGCAGGACGAGCAGTACTTC.

The DNA for the CDR3 is TGTGCCAGTAGTCTCAACGACAGGCTGGGGACTGAAGCTTTCTTT. Residues: CASSLNDRLGTEAFF. The genes are TRBV19 and TRBJ1-1; D is perhaps TRBD1 (6 bases). Trimming shortened V by 5 bases and J by 5 bases, and 18 bases separated the two germline ends. The CDR3 spans 15 residues. Germline V gene sequence: CDR1 LNHDA, CDR2 SQIVND (reference sequence). Drawing the rest from reference TRBV19 and TRBJ1-1, the complete variable domain is DGGITQSPKYLFRKEGQNVTLSCEQNLNHDAMYWYRQDPGQGLRLIYYSQIVNDFQKGDIAEGYSVSREKKESFPLTVTSAQKNPTAFYLCASSLNDRLGTEAFFGQGTRLTVV.

The CDR3 is CASSARTNPGNTIYF. CDR3 nucleotides: TGTGCCAGCAGTGCCCGGACAAACCCTGGAAACACCATATATTTT. The rearrangement uses TRBV6-1 and TRBJ1-3; the D gene is possibly TRBD1 (5 bases). The CDR3 runs to 15 residues. Germline V lookup: CDR1 MNHNS, CDR2 SASEGT. V gave up 4 bases and J gave up 2 bases, with 12 bases separating them.

This clonotype was recorded a few times. Mismatch with germline at one junction end may stem from a read error. The chain couples TRBV5-5 to TRBJ2-7, with 9 bases that match TRBD1. In germline, CDR1 is SGHKS, CDR2 YYEKEE (reference sequence). There are 15 residues in the CDR3. The CDR3 DNA follows: TGTGCCAGCAGTTTGGCCCCGGGACAGGGTTACGAGCAGTACTTC. Translating gives CASSLAPGQGYEQYF.

This clonotype was seen ten or more times. The CDR3 spells CASSFGTSADTQYF. CDR3 coding DNA: TGCGCCAGCAGTTTCGGGACTAGCGCAGATACGCAGTATTTT. The chain is built from TRBV5-1 and TRBJ2-3, with 10 bases lining up with TRBD2. Germline-derived CDR1 and CDR2 are SGHRS and YFSETQ. The junction had 4 bases not matched to a gene; V was cut back by 5 bases and J by 4 bases. The CDR3 length is 14 residues.

This rearrangement joins TRBV12-5 to TRBJ2-2; D is ambiguous. V lost 5 bases and J lost 4, with 8 bases in between. The CDR3 is made up of 13 amino acids. Looked up from germline, CDR1 is LGHNT and CDR2 is FRNRAP. CDR3 sequence reads: CASGPEITGELFF. The CDR3 coding sequence is TGTGCTAGTGGTCCCGAAATCACCGGGGAGCTGTTTTTT.

The J gene is TRBJ2-7, the V gene TRBV25-1; D remains ambiguous. V gave up 6 bases and J gave up 3 bases, with 6 bases separating them. The V gene's germline CDR1 is MGHDK and CDR2 SYGVNS. The CDR3 runs to 11 residues. CDR3 region: CASSDSYEQYF. CDR3 sequence (DNA): TGTGCCAGCAGCGATAGCTACGAGCAGTACTTC.

This clonotype was seen repeatedly, ten times or more. The V gene is TRBV4-2, the J gene TRBJ1-6, with D hard to call. The CDR3 totals 15 residues. V lost 6 bases and J lost 5, with 14 bases in between. Looked up from germline, CDR1 is LGHNA and CDR2 is YNFKEQ. For the CDR3, the DNA is TGTGCCAGCAGGCAGAGCTTCCAAGATAATTCACCCCTCCACTTT. Translation: CASRQSFQDNSPLHF.

The chain combines TRBV7-3 with TRBJ2-1; 8 nucleotides line up with TRBD2. J gave up 5 bases and V 3 bases, and 6 bases lay outside the gene matches. The CDR3 is made up of 15 amino acids. Germline CDR1 SGHTA, CDR2 FQGTGA. In nucleotides, the CDR3 is TGTGCCAGCAGCTTGGGGACTAGGTCTAACAATGAGCAGTTCTTC. Translating gives CASSLGTRSNNEQFF.